This T cell receptor beta chain was retrieved from a study of early T cells in non-severe SARS-CoV-2 infection. Background on the study: Unsorted whole blood bulk RNA was sequenced, with unpaired chains. The study, taken as a whole, reports: Matches to VDJdb favored anti-spike CD8 responses and missed private and CD4 specificities.

Tagging with unique molecular identifiers was applied to individual cDNA molecules. MiXCR, run by TCRdb on the 5' RACE reads, gives a single entry per CDR3 protein. Found here are roughly 45,000 distinct CDR3 sequences, about 6.2% of them singletons; the top ten hold around 7%. This clonotype was recorded many times. Its antigen is not identified. V was pared by 4 bases and J by 1 base, with 4 bases of the junction left unmatched. The V gene's germline CDR1 is SGDLS and CDR2 YYNGEE. The CDR3 loop spans 16 amino acids. This receptor was taken from an adult who was a healthcare worker with PCR-confirmed SARS-CoV-2 infection or an uninfected control (not recorded which). The sample consisted of whole blood, taken at baseline. V usage is TRBV9 and J usage is TRBJ2-2; TRBD2 matches at 10 bases. Here the CDR3 reads CASSTRTSGNTGELFF. CDR3 coding DNA: TGTGCCAGCAGCACCCGGACTAGCGGGAACACCGGGGAGCTGTTTTTT.